The 15 T cell receptor beta chains given below trace back to one sample, sequenced in a study of CD8+ T cells in alopecia areata. Extraction and reverse transcription of RNA yielded cDNA as the sequencing template. Using immunoSEQ multiplex PCR, the repertoire was profiled, and TCRdb retains in-frame clones only, with some absent. The data hold approximately 210,000 clones, with under 70% observed a single time. Treatment meaning: oral pan-JAK inhibitor, 5-10 mg twice daily. Sequenced here: CD4+ T cells sorted from blood, sampled at week 44, from a patient treated with tofacitinib. These receptors all stem from a human donor with alopecia areata.

The V call is TRBV9, the J call TRBJ1-1, with D unclear. Trimming took 0 bases from V and 4 from J, leaving 16 bases between them. This CDR3 has 16 residues. Germline CDR1 is SGDLS and CDR2 is YYNGEE. For the CDR3, the DNA is TGTGCCAGCAGCGTAGTAGCCACTCGTGGAGGCACTGAAGCTTTCTTT. Its translation is CASSVVATRGGTEAFF.

The gene calls are TRBV7-2 and TRBJ2-4; 12 bases fit TRBD2. CDR3 length: 14 residues. The germline V gene encodes CDR1 SGHTA and CDR2 FQGNSA. J gave up 7 bases and V 5 bases, and 3 bases lay outside the gene matches. The CDR3 region has the DNA TGTGCCAGCAGCCCGACTAGCGGGGGCAACATTCAGTACTTC. It specifies CASSPTSGGNIQYF.

The V and J genes are TRBV29-1 and TRBJ2-5; TRBD2 aligns across 7 bases. CDR3 length: 12 residues. Germline-derived CDR1 and CDR2 are SQVTM and ANQGSEA. The V and J ends lost 3 bases and 3 bases, in that order; junction bases with no gene match: 1. CDR3 residues: CSVERGKETQYF. DNA of the CDR3: TGCAGCGTTGAGCGGGGGAAAGAGACCCAGTACTTC.

The chain joins TRBV11-2 to TRBJ2-7; unclear D gene. Germline V gene lookup returns CDR1 SGHAT and CDR2 FQNNGV. V was clipped by 1 base and J by 6 bases, with 4 bases between them. The CDR3 is 11 residues long. The CDR3 loop reads CASSLVGEQYF. For the CDR3, the DNA is TGTGCCAGCAGCTTAGTTGGCGAGCAGTACTTC.

Written as DNA, the CDR3 is TGCAGCGTTGACAAGGGTACCGATGAGCAGTTCTTC. Its translation: CSVDKGTDEQFF. V is TRBV29-1 and J is TRBJ2-1, with unresolved D. Trimming shortened V by 3 bases and J by 8 bases, and 11 bases separated the two germline ends. CDR1 and CDR2 (germline): SQVTM, ANQGSEA. The length of the CDR3 is 12 residues.

This CDR3 is CACMTGGETQYF. The CDR3 DNA is TGTGCCTGTATGACAGGGGGAGAGACCCAGTACTTC. The J gene is TRBJ2-5, the V gene TRBV30, with TRBD1 matching 9 bases. The trim removed 6 bases at V and 4 bases at J, leaving 3 bases unmatched. Germline V gene sequence: CDR1 GTSNPN, CDR2 SVGIG (reference sequence). The CDR3 extends over 12 amino acids.

This clone was counted a few times. The genes are TRBV4-3 and TRBJ2-1, with TRBD2 matching over 7 bases. The junction had 14 bases not matched to a gene; V was cut back by 1 base and J by 8 bases. Germline CDR1 is LGHNA and CDR2 is YSLEER. This CDR3 is 17 amino acids long. CDR3 DNA sequence: TGCGCCAGCAGCCAAGTCGGGACCTCTGAGGGAGGGTATGAGCAGTTCTTC. Translating gives CASSQVGTSEGGYEQFF.

This sequence joins TRBV4-1 and TRBJ2-1, with 9 bases matching TRBD2. Germline CDR1 and CDR2: MGHRA and YSYEKL. CDR3 length equals 16 residues. Trimming cost V 0 bases and J 11 bases; bases outside gene matches: 11. The CDR3 here is CASSQESGTSLGKQFF. The CDR3 bases are TGCGCCAGCAGCCAAGAGTCGGGGACTAGCTTAGGGAAGCAGTTCTTC.

The chain couples TRBV9 to TRBJ1-2, with TRBD1 as a possible D gene (5 bases). CDR3 length: 14 residues. Trimming removed 4 bases at V and 4 bases at J, with 14 bases between. The germline CDR1 and CDR2 sequences are SGDLS and YYNGEE. CDR3 loop: CASSSRDFLYGYTF. DNA for the CDR3: TGTGCCAGCAGCTCAAGGGACTTTCTCTATGGCTACACCTTC.

The chain employs TRBV29-1 and TRBJ2-1, with 8 bases that match TRBD1. Losses at the gene ends were 6 bases for V and 5 bases for J; bases not matched to a gene: 12. The germline V gene encodes CDR1 SQVTM and CDR2 ANQGSEA. The CDR3 covers 15 residues. Here the CDR3 reads CSVDRGSGPNNEQFF. The CDR3 coding sequence is TGCAGCGTAGACAGGGGATCGGGCCCCAACAATGAGCAGTTCTTC.

This clone was detected once. The rearrangement uses TRBV5-1 and TRBJ1-5; 8 bases are shared with TRBD1. V shed 3 bases and J 7 bases; nucleotides not matched to a gene: 6. Germline values: CDR1 SGHRS, CDR2 YFSETQ. This CDR3 is built from 14 residues. CDR3 nucleotides: TGCGCCAGCAGCTACGGGACAGGTAGACAGCCCCAGCATTTT. Translating it yields CASSYGTGRQPQHF. Complete variable domain (other parts from reference TRBV5-1 and TRBJ1-5): KAGVTQTPRYLIKTRGQQVTLSCSPISGHRSVSWYQQTPGQGLQFLFEYFSETQRNKGNFPGRFSGRQFSNSRSEMNVSTLELGDSALYLCASSYGTGRQPQHFGDGTRLSIL.

The chain is built from TRBV30 and TRBJ2-3, with D maybe TRBD2 (5 bases). CDR1 is GTSNPN and CDR2 is SVGIG in the germline V gene (reference sequence). The CDR3 length is 14 residues. Trimming stripped 3 bases from V and 3 bases from J, with 13 bases between. The CDR3 loop reads CAWRPGIATDTQYF. In nucleotides, the CDR3 is TGTGCCTGGAGGCCGGGAATAGCTACAGATACGCAGTATTTT.

This clone was detected a few times. CDR3 region: CASSAEGAGYTDTQYF. In nucleotides, the CDR3 is TGTGCCAGCAGTGCTGAAGGCGCCGGGTACACAGATACGCAGTATTTT. The gene calls are TRBV25-1 and TRBJ2-3; D is ambiguous. Germline V lookup: CDR1 MGHDK, CDR2 SYGVNS. Trimming removed 4 bases at V and 2 bases at J, with 16 bases between. This CDR3 has 16 amino acids.

The CDR3 nucleotides are TGTGCCAGCAGTGAAGGGGGAGGGTGGCTCTCCGCTGAAAAACTGTTTTTT. Protein sequence: CASSEGGGWLSAEKLFF. This chain uses TRBV2 with TRBJ1-4; no clear D gene. V lost 1 base to trimming and J lost 7 bases, with 19 bases between them. The CDR3 loop spans 17 amino acids. Germline loops: CDR1 SNHLY, CDR2 FYNNEI. Looking up the rest from reference TRBV2 and TRBJ1-4 gives the full variable domain: EPEVTQTPSHQVTQMGQEVILRCVPISNHLYFYWYRQILGQKVEFLVSFYNNEISEKSEIFDDQFSVERPDGSNFTLKIRSTKLEDSAMYFCASSEGGGWLSAEKLFFGSGTQLSVL.

The chain recombines TRBV27 with TRBJ1-1, with D perhaps matching TRBD1 (5 bases). Germline loops: CDR1 MNHEY, CDR2 SMNVEV (reference sequence). V lost 8 bases to trimming and J lost 0 bases, with 10 bases between them. The CDR3 has 13 residues. CDR3 sequence reads: CASGHRLNTEAFF. CDR3 sequence (DNA): TGTGCCAGCGGACATAGACTGAACACTGAAGCTTTCTTT.